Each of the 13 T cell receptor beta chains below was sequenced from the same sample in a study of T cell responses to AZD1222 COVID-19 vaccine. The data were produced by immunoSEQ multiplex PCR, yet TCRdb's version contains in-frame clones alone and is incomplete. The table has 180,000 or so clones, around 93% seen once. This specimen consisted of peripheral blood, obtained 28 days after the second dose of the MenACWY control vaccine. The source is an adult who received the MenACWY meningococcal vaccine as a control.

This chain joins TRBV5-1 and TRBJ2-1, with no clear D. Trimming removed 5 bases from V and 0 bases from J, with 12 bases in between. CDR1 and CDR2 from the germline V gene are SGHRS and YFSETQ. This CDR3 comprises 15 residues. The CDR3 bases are TGCGCCAGCAGTCACAGCTTAAGCTCCTACAATGAGCAGTTCTTC. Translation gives CASSHSLSSYNEQFF.

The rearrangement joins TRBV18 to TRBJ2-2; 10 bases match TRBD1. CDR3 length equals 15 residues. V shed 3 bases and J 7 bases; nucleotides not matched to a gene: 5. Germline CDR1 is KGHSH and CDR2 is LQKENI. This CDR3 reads CASSPGQGPIGELFF. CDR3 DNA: TGTGCCAGCTCACCGGGACAGGGGCCGATCGGGGAGCTGTTTTTT.

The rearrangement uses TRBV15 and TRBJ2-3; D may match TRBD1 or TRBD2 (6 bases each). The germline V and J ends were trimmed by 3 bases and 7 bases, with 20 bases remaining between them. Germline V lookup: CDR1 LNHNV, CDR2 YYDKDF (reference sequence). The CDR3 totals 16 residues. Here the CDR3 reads CATSRGRGHVGNTQYF. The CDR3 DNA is TGTGCCACCAGCAGGGGCCGGGGGCACGTGGGAAATACGCAGTATTTT.

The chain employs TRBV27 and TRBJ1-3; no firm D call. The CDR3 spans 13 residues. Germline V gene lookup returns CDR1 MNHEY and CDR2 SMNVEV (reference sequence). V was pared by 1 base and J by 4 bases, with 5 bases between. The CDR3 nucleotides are TGTGCCAGCAGTTTATACGGCGGAAACACCATATATTTT. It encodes CASSLYGGNTIYF.

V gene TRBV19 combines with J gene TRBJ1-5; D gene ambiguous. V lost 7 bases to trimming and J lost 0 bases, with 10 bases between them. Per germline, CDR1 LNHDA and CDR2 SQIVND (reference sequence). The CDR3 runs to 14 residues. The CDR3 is CASTKRNSNQPQHF. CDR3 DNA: TGTGCCAGTACGAAGAGGAATAGCAATCAGCCCCAGCATTTT.

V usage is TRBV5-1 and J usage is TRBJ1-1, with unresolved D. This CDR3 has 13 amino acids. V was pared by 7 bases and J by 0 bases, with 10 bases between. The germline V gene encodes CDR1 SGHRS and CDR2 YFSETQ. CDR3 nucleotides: TGCGCCAGCGGGGAAGGATTGAACACTGAAGCTTTCTTT. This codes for CASGEGLNTEAFF. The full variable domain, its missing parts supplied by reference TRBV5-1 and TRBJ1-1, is KAGVTQTPRYLIKTRGQQVTLSCSPISGHRSVSWYQQTPGQGLQFLFEYFSETQRNKGNFPGRFSGRQFSNSRSEMNVSTLELGDSALYLCASGEGLNTEAFFGQGTRLTVV.

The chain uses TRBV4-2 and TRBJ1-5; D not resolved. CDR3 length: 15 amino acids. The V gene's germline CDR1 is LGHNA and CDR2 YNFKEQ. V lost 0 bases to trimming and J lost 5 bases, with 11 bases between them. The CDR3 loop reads CASSQDETVYQPQHF. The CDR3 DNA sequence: TGTGCCAGCAGCCAAGATGAAACAGTTTATCAGCCCCAGCATTTT.

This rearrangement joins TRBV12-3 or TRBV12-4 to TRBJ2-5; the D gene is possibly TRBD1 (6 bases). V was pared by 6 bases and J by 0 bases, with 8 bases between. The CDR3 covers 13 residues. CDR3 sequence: CASSGTYQETQYF. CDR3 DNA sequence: TGTGCCAGCAGCGGGACATACCAAGAGACCCAGTACTTC.

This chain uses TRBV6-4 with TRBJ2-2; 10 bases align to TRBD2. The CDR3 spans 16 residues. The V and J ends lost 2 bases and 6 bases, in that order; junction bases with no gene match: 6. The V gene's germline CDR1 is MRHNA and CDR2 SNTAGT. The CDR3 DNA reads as TGTGCCAGCAGTGACGCTAGCGGGGGCCCCTCCGGGGAGCTGTTTTTT. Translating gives CASSDASGGPSGELFF.

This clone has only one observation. DNA of the CDR3: TGTGCCAGCAGTTTAAGGGTTACGGAGCTGTTTTTT. It codes for CASSLRVTELFF. This chain joins TRBV28 and TRBJ2-2; no reliable D call. The length of the CDR3 is 12 residues. CDR1 is MDHEN and CDR2 is SYDVKM in the germline V gene. The V gene lost 2 bases and the J gene lost 10 bases, with 8 bases spanning the gap.

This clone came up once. CDR3: CASSFRDANEKLFF. CDR3 in DNA: TGTGCCAGTAGTTTCAGGGACGCTAATGAAAAACTGTTTTTT. The chain employs TRBV19 and TRBJ1-4, with D possibly matching TRBD1 (5 bases). CDR3 length equals 14 residues. V was shortened by 5 bases and J by 3 bases, with 10 bases between the two germline ends. CDR1 and CDR2 (germline): LNHDA, SQIVND (reference sequence). Full variable domain (missing parts from reference TRBV19 and TRBJ1-4): DGGITQSPKYLFRKEGQNVTLSCEQNLNHDAMYWYRQDPGQGLRLIYYSQIVNDFQKGDIAEGYSVSREKKESFPLTVTSAQKNPTAFYLCASSFRDANEKLFFGSGTQLSVL.

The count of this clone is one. The chain's CDR3 is CASRESSVRNTEAFF. Written as DNA, the CDR3 is TGTGCCAGTAGGGAATCCAGTGTGCGGAACACTGAAGCTTTCTTT. The chain links TRBV19 to TRBJ1-1; the D is unclear. Germline V gene sequence: CDR1 LNHDA, CDR2 SQIVND (reference sequence). The CDR3 covers 15 residues. V was shortened by 6 bases and J by 1 base, with 15 bases between the two germline ends. Supplemented by reference TRBV19 and TRBJ1-1, the full variable domain reads DGGITQSPKYLFRKEGQNVTLSCEQNLNHDAMYWYRQDPGQGLRLIYYSQIVNDFQKGDIAEGYSVSREKKESFPLTVTSAQKNPTAFYLCASRESSVRNTEAFFGQGTRLTVV.

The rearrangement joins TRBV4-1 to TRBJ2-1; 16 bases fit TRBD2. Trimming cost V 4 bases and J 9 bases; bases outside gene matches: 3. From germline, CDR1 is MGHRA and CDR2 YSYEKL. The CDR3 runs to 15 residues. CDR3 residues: CASSRGTSGGAEQFF. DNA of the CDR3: TGCGCCAGCAGCCGAGGGACTAGCGGGGGGGCTGAGCAGTTCTTC.